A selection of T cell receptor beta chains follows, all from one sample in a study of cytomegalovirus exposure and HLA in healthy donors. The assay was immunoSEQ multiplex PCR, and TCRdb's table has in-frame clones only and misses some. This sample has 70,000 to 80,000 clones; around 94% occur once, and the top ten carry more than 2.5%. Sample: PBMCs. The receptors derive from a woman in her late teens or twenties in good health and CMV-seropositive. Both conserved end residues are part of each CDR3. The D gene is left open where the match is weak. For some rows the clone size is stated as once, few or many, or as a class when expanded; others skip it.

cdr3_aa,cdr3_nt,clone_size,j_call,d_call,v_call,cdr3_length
CASSLTSGANSYEQYF,TGTGCCAGCAGCTTAACGAGCGGGGCTAACTCCTACGAGCAGTACTTC,NA,TRBJ2-7,TRBD2,TRBV7-8,16
CASSLGRGNSPLHF,TGCGCCAGCAGCTTGGGTAGGGGCAATTCACCCCTCCACTTT,NA,TRBJ1-6,NA,TRBV5-1,14
CASSPGASDTQYF,TGTGCCAGCTCACCAGGGGCATCGGATACGCAGTATTTT,NA,TRBJ2-3,NA,TRBV18,13
CASSLSSGTDTQYF,TGTGCCAGCAGCTTATCTAGCGGCACAGATACGCAGTATTTT,NA,TRBJ2-3,NA,TRBV7-9,14
CATSRDNDYTQYF,TGTGCCACCAGCAGAGATAACGACTACACGCAGTATTTT,NA,TRBJ2-3,NA,TRBV15,13
CASSVVPEGTDTQYF,TGTGCCAGCAGCGTAGTACCCGAGGGCACAGATACGCAGTATTTT,NA,TRBJ2-3,NA,TRBV9,15
CASRTGTGYGYTF,TGCGCCAGCAGGACAGGGACAGGGTATGGCTACACCTTC,NA,TRBJ1-2,TRBD1,TRBV5-1,13
CASGGTHEQYF,TGTGCCAGCGGCGGGACCCACGAGCAGTACTTC,NA,TRBJ2-7,NA,TRBV21-1,11
CASSLSRTGELFF,TGTGCCAGCAGTTTATCCAGGACCGGGGAGCTGTTTTTT,NA,TRBJ2-2,NA,TRBV28,13
CASSITGFHEQYF,TGTGCCAGCAGCATCACAGGGTTTCACGAGCAGTACTTC,NA,TRBJ2-7,NA,TRBV11-2,13
CASSLTSPLNEQFF,TGTGCCAGCAGCCTCACTAGTCCCCTCAATGAGCAGTTCTTC,NA,TRBJ2-1,NA,TRBV14,14
CASSFPGAYEQYF,TGTGCCAGCAGTTTTCCAGGGGCCTACGAGCAGTACTTC,NA,TRBJ2-7,NA,TRBV27,13
CASRTKDRVNTEAFF,TGTGCCAGCAGGACTAAGGACAGGGTGAACACTGAAGCTTTCTTT,NA,TRBJ1-1,TRBD1,TRBV11-2,15
CASSFFPRVVDTQYF,TGTGCCAGCAGCTTTTTCCCCAGGGTGGTAGATACGCAGTATTTT,NA,TRBJ2-3,NA,TRBV7-8,15
CASRATPSTQYF,TGTGCCAGCAGGGCCACCCCGTCTACGCAGTATTTT,NA,TRBJ2-3,NA,TRBV28,12
CASSKIAGGPSDTQYF,TGTGCCAGTAGTAAAATAGCGGGGGGGCCCTCAGATACGCAGTATTTT,NA,TRBJ2-3,TRBD2,TRBV19,16
CASSHVEPHQSRELFF,TGTGCTAGCAGCCACGTCGAACCGCACCAGTCCCGGGAGCTGTTTTTT,NA,TRBJ2-2,NA,TRBV7-7,16
CASTYGGGQPQHF,TGTGCCAGCACCTACGGGGGAGGTCAGCCCCAGCATTTT,few,TRBJ1-5,NA,TRBV2,13
CASSDRTSGGSYNEQFF,TGTGCCAGCAGTGACCGGACTAGCGGGGGATCCTACAATGAGCAGTTCTTC,NA,TRBJ2-1,TRBD2,TRBV6-1,17
CASRLQGKNTEAFF,TGTGCCAGCAGATTACAGGGGAAGAACACTGAAGCTTTCTTT,NA,TRBJ1-1,TRBD1,TRBV27,14
CASSERVAGDPTGELFF,TGTGCCAGCAGTGAACGGGTGGCGGGAGATCCCACCGGGGAGCTGTTTTTT,NA,TRBJ2-2,TRBD2,TRBV6-1,17